This T cell receptor (beta chain) was observed in a study of blood T cell repertoires in COVID-19. On the study more broadly: Samples of COVID-19 (acute and convalescent) were obtained from the United States, Italy and Spain. PBMCs, B-cell-depleted T cells, or T cells were the source of the cDNA or gDNA that made up the material.

After removal of 5 bases from V and 7 bases from J, the junction contained 6 bases not matched to a gene. The CDR3 sequence is 14 residues long. Germline V gene sequence: CDR1 SEHNR, CDR2 FQNEAQ (reference sequence). How the authors handled the data: Counts of nucleated cells, estimated from reference gene primer amplification, were obtained. Repertoires were generated with immunoSEQ multiplex PCR, while TCRdb's copy carries only in-frame clones and drops some. V and J calls and clone size are as listed in that table; D and trimming were resolved from the DNA. The repertoire includes 85,000 to 90,000 clones, less than 90% of them detected once, and more than 1% sits in the top ten.

Sequencing was performed on peripheral blood. The clonotype originates from a man at least 80 years old with active or convalescent COVID-19. The chain recombines TRBV7-9 with TRBJ1-4; TRBD1 agrees at 8 bases. CDR3 loop: CASSLRGRSEKLFF. The DNA of the CDR3 is TGTGCCAGCAGCCTCAGGGGGCGGAGTGAAAAACTGTTTTTT.